This T cell receptor (beta chain) was profiled in a study of metastatic and nonmetastatic thyroid tumors. The overall study: Repertoire comparisons spanned blood and tumor or nodule tissue from malignant and benign thyroid patients. Whole-study findings and limits: According to reports, the diversity of TCR beta was significantly higher in malignant thyroid tumors than in benign nodules, and this held in both blood and tumor samples.

The authors' processing: Using the CDR3 differences seen across clinicopathological groups, the authors built a distant-metastasis classifier for papillary thyroid cancer, which was meant to discriminate distant-metastatic patients. Via MiXCR, TCRdb re-called the PCR reads. What appears here as the V and J calls and clone size reflects TCRdb's work, not the paper's. The repertoire holds roughly 48,000 clones, around 21% seen once, with over 3% in the top ten. There are 14 residues in the CDR3. Germline assignment: CDR1 SEHNR and CDR2 FQNEAQ (reference sequence). Trimming removed 7 bases from V and 1 base from J, with 8 bases in between. This clone was recorded many times. As yet, its antigen is unknown. No treatment of any kind had been given to any patient before thyroid surgery.

This TCR was recovered from a male donor with papillary thyroid cancer or a benign thyroid nodule (not recorded which). Some clones in this sample may be carry-over from other donors' samples. Sequencing was performed on blood. The V call is TRBV7-9, the J call TRBJ2-6; no clear D gene. CDR3 residues: CASTSRSGANVLTF. The CDR3 DNA is TGTGCCAGCACTTCCCGGTCTGGGGCCAACGTCCTGACTTTC.